The clone carrying this TCR beta chain appeared once. The data stem from a study of blood T cell repertoires in COVID-19. Study-level background: The samples span acute and convalescent COVID-19 from the United States, Italy and Spain. The analysed material was cDNA or gDNA that came from T cells, B-cell-depleted T cells, or PBMCs.

Per the authors' pipeline: How many nucleated cells were present was estimated from reference gene primer amplification. Assay used: immunoSEQ multiplex PCR; TCRdb lists only in-frame clones, some missing. D and trimming come from the DNA, and the V and J calls and clone size come from that table. The data contain around 260,000 clones, around 86% of them seen just once; the ten biggest clones take up 0.94%. The specimen was peripheral blood. The sequence was obtained from a woman aged 40-49 years who had recovered from COVID-19.

CDR3 amino acids: CASGTRLDRYTDTQYF. In nucleotides, the CDR3 is TGTGCCAGCGGAACCCGACTAGACCGCTACACAGATACGCAGTATTTT. This sequence joins TRBV27 and TRBJ2-3, with D perhaps matching TRBD2 (6 bases). Deletions cut 8 bases from V and 2 bases from J, with 20 bases between. CDR3 length equals 16 residues. Germline V lookup: CDR1 MNHEY, CDR2 SMNVEV (reference sequence).